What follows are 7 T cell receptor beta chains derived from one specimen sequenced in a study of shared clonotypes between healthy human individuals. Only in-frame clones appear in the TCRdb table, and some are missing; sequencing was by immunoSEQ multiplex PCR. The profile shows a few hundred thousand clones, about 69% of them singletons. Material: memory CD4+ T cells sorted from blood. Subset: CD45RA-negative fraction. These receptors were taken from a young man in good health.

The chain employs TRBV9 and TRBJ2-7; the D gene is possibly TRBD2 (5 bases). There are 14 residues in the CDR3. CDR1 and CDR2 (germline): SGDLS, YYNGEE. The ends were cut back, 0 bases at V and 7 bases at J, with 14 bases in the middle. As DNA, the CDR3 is TGTGCCAGCAGCGTAGCTTTGGAAAGGAGGGAGCAGTACTTC. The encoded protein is CASSVALERREQYF. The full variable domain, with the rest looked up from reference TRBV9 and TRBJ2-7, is DSGVTQTPKHLITATGQRVTLRCSPRSGDLSVYWYQQSLDQGLQFLIQYYNGEERAKGNILERFSAQQFPDLHSELNLSSLELGDSALYFCASSVALERREQYFGPGTRLTVT.

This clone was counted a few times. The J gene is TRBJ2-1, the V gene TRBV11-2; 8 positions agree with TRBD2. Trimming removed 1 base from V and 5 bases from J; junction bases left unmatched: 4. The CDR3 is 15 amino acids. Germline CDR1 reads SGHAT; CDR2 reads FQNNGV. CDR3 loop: CASSLGGLENNEQFF. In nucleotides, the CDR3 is TGTGCCAGCAGCTTAGGGGGACTAGAAAACAATGAGCAGTTCTTC.

The CDR3 is CASSLGLAVGETQYF. In DNA form, the CDR3 reads TGTGCCAGCAGCTTAGGACTAGCGGTGGGGGAGACCCAGTACTTC. The chain carries TRBV7-9 and TRBJ2-5; 9 bases align to TRBD2. The germline gives CDR1 SEHNR, CDR2 FQNEAQ (reference sequence). The CDR3 totals 15 residues. With V trimmed by 1 base and J by 5 bases, 5 bases remained unmatched.

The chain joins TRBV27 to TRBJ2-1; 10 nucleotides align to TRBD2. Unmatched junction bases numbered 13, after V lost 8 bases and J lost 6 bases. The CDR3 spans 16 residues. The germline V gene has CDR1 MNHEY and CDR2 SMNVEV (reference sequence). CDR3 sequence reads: CASGPTLAGVRNEQFF. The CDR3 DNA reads TGTGCCAGCGGCCCAACCCTAGCGGGAGTCCGCAATGAGCAGTTCTTC.

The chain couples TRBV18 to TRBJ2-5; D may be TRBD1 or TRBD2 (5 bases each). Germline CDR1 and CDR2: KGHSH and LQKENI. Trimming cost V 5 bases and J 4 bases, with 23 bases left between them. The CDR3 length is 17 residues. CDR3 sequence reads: CASSTSTPGTSAETQYF. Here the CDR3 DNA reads TGTGCCAGCTCAACATCTACCCCCGGGACGTCGGCAGAGACCCAGTACTTC.

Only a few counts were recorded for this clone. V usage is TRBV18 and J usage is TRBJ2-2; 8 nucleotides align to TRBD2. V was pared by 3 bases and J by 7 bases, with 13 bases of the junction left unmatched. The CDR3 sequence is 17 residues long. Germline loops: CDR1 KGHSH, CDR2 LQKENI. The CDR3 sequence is CASSPTRLAPGSGELFF. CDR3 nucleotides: TGTGCCAGCTCACCTACCAGACTAGCGCCCGGCAGCGGGGAGCTGTTTTTT.

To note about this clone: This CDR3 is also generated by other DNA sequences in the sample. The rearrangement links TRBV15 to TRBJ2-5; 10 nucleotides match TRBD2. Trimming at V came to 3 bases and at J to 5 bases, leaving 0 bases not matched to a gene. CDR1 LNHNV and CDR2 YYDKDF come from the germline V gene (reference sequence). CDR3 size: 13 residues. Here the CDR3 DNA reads TGTGCCACCAGCAGGGGACTAGCGGAGACCCAGTACTTC. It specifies CATSRGLAETQYF.